This paragraph reports one TCR beta chain. How the authors handled the data: The authors estimated nucleated cell counts from reference gene primer amplification. Repertoires were generated with immunoSEQ multiplex PCR, while TCRdb's copy carries only in-frame clones and drops some. That table gives V, J and clone size, and the DNA gave D and trimming. The data contain about 670,000 clones, approximately 90% of them singletons. This sample is drawn from a study of blood T cell repertoires in COVID-19. Across the whole study: Sites across the United States, Italy and Spain contributed samples from acute and convalescent COVID-19. Sample material is recorded as cDNA or gDNA derived from T cells, B-cell-depleted T cells, or PBMCs.

Input material: peripheral blood. The source is a young woman with acute or convalescent COVID-19.

CDR3 coding DNA: TGTGCCAGCAGTTACCCGGGACTCGCCCCGAGGCAGTTCTTC. Amino acid sequence: CASSYPGLAPRQFF. This chain connects TRBV6-2 or TRBV6-3 to TRBJ2-1; D perhaps matches TRBD2 (6 bases). Germline-derived CDR1 and CDR2 are MNHEY and SVGEGT. The CDR3 length is 14 residues. Trimming removed 2 bases at V and 12 bases at J, with 17 bases between.